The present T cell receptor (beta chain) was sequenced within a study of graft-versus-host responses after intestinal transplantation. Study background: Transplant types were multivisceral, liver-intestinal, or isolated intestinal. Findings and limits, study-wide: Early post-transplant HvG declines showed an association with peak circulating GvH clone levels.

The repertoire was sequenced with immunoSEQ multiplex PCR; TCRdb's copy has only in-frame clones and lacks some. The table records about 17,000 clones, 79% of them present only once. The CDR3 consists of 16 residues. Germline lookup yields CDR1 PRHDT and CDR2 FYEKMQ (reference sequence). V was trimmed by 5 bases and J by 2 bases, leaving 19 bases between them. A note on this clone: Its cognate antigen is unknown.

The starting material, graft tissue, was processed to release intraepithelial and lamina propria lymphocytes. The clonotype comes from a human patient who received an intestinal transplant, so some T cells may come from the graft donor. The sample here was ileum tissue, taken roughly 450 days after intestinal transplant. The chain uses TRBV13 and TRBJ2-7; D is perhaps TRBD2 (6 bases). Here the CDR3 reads CASSLGRLNLPYEQYF. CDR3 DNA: TGTGCCAGCAGCCTCGGGAGACTCAACCTCCCCTACGAGCAGTACTTC.